This T cell receptor (beta chain) was identified during a study of blood T cell repertoires in COVID-19. Study-level information: From the United States, Italy and Spain came samples of acute and convalescent COVID-19. Sources were T cells, B-cell-depleted T cells, or PBMCs; the material itself was cDNA or gDNA.

Authors' processing steps: From reference gene primer amplification, estimates of nucleated cell counts were derived. Sequencing used immunoSEQ multiplex PCR; TCRdb keeps in-frame clones, though not all of them. V and J calls and clone size follow that table, whereas D and trimming were derived from the DNA. The data show about 250,000 clones, 70% to 90% seen once. Germline V gene data show CDR1 as LNHDA and CDR2 as SQIVND (reference sequence). J lost 0 bases, V lost 4 bases, and 6 bases had no gene match. The CDR3 totals 16 residues. The sample consisted of peripheral blood. The sequence derives from an elderly man with acute or convalescent COVID-19. This chain joins TRBV19 and TRBJ1-1; 9 bases are a match to TRBD1. CDR3 loop: CASSRGQGLMNTEAFF. The CDR3, as DNA: TGTGCCAGTAGTAGGGGACAGGGTTTAATGAACACTGAAGCTTTCTTT.